This T cell receptor beta chain comes out of a study of beta chain features in type 1 diabetes. Expressed TCRB transcripts got sequenced, as all isolated RNA was reverse transcribed. Data came from immunoSEQ multiplex PCR; TCRdb stores just in-frame clones and leaves some out. The sample lists around 97,000 clones; roughly 28% were seen once. Of note for this clone: The antigen remains undetermined.

The V end was cut by 4 bases, the J end by 6 bases, with 12 bases between. CDR1 and CDR2 (germline): MNHNY, SVGAGI (reference sequence). The CDR3 totals 13 residues. Points from the study as a whole: All four CD4+ subsets from Type 1 diabetes patients carried moderately but significantly shorter TCRB CDR3s.

The chain links TRBV6-6 to TRBJ1-1; D unclear. The clonotype was recovered from a woman under 30 with type 1 diabetes. Sequencing used central memory CD4+ T cells from blood. CDR3 protein: CASSSGFLSEAFF. In nucleotides, the CDR3 is TGTGCCAGCAGTTCCGGGTTTCTATCTGAAGCTTTCTTT.